Below, 27 T cell receptor beta chains from the same sample are listed, as sequenced in a study of blood T cell repertoires in COVID-19. Method: immunoSEQ multiplex PCR; TCRdb's copy keeps in-frame clones and lacks some. Of some 210,000 clones in the sample, roughly 84% are singletons; the top ten hold about 20%. Source material: peripheral blood. The receptors shown here come from a human donor in a cohort sampled during active COVID-19.

This clone was seen only a few times. V and J are TRBV4-1 and TRBJ1-6, with 7 bases fitting TRBD1. There are 15 residues in the CDR3. CDR1 MGHRA and CDR2 YSYEKL come from the germline V gene. V shed 2 bases, J shed 8 bases, and the junction held 6 bases outside the gene matches. In DNA, the CDR3 is TGCGCCAGCAGCCAATTCCAACAGGGGTATTCACCCCTCCACTTT. Protein sequence: CASSQFQQGYSPLHF.

This clone occurred many times. The chain recombines TRBV6-5 with TRBJ2-1, with 8 bases aligning to TRBD1. This CDR3 region has 16 residues. Germline V CDR1 and CDR2: MNHEY, SVGAGI. V trimming: 3 bases; J trimming: 6 bases; junction bases outside the gene matches: 10. The CDR3 nucleotides read TGTGCCAGCAGTTATGGGCAGGGGGCTAACCTCAATGAGCAGTTCTTC. Its protein product is CASSYGQGANLNEQFF.

The sample holds one count of this clone. V usage is TRBV3-1 (or the pseudogene TRBV3-2) and J usage is TRBJ2-7; no clear D. Germline values: CDR1 LGHDT, CDR2 YNNKEL (reference sequence). CDR3 size: 12 residues. With 1 base removed from V and 9 bases from J, the gap between germline ends came to 10 bases. The CDR3 region is CASSQVRDAQYF. CDR3 in DNA: TGTGCCAGCAGCCAAGTCCGAGATGCGCAGTACTTC.

Only a few counts were recorded for this clone. The chain is built from TRBV25-1 and TRBJ2-2; 7 positions agree with TRBD1. In germline, CDR1 is MGHDK, CDR2 SYGVNS. V lost 7 bases and J lost 5; bases outside the gene matches: 1. The CDR3 sequence is 12 residues long. CDR3 protein: CASTTGTGELFF. CDR3 nucleotide sequence: TGTGCCAGCACGACAGGGACCGGGGAGCTGTTTTTT.

The chain carries TRBV29-1 and TRBJ1-2, with D possibly matching TRBD1 (6 bases). V was pared by 4 bases and J by 4 bases, with 13 bases between. The CDR3 length is 13 residues. The germline CDR1 and CDR2 sequences are SQVTM and ANQGSEA. The DNA of the CDR3 is TGCAGCGTTGGCCGGGACACCCTCTATGGCTACACCTTC. Its protein is CSVGRDTLYGYTF.

This clone showed up just a few times. The V gene is TRBV12-3 or TRBV12-4, the J gene TRBJ1-6, with D perhaps TRBD1 (5 bases). Trimming pared 6 bases from V and 10 bases from J, leaving 10 bases between. CDR3 length: 12 amino acids. The CDR3 DNA reads TGTGCCAGCAGGGCGGGGGGATCACCCCTCCACTTT. Amino acids: CASRAGGSPLHF.

This clone showed up just a few times. The chain recombines TRBV27 with TRBJ2-1; D gene uncertain. The V gene's germline CDR1 is MNHEY and CDR2 SMNVEV (reference sequence). The V and J ends lost 6 bases and 0 bases respectively, with 9 bases between them. CDR3 size: 14 residues. CDR3 DNA sequence: TGTGCCAGCAGCACCATGAGCTCCTACAATGAGCAGTTCTTC. Its protein is CASSTMSSYNEQFF.

The CDR3 region has the DNA TGTGCCAGCAGCTTAGGCAGGGGGAGCTATGAGCAGTTCTTC. It encodes CASSLGRGSYEQFF. The rearrangement joins TRBV5-5 to TRBJ2-1, with 7 bases fitting TRBD1. There are 14 residues in the CDR3. V lost 2 bases, J lost 8 bases, and 7 bases stayed unmatched. Germline CDR1 is SGHKS and CDR2 is YYEKEE (reference sequence).

The chain couples TRBV29-1 to TRBJ1-1; 10 bases are shared with TRBD1. The V segment lost 7 bases and the J segment 2 bases; nucleotides outside the gene matches: 4. This CDR3 region has 13 residues. In germline, CDR1 is SQVTM, CDR2 ANQGSEA. The CDR3 reads CSAWTGGNTEAFF. CDR3 nucleotide sequence: TGCAGCGCCTGGACAGGGGGAAACACTGAAGCTTTCTTT. The full variable domain, completed using reference TRBV29-1 and TRBJ1-1, is SAVISQKPSRDICQRGTSLTIQCQVDSQVTMMFWYRQQPGQSLTLIATANQGSEATYESGFVIDKFPISRPNLTFSTLTVSNMSPEDSSIYLCSAWTGGNTEAFFGQGTRLTVV.

The chain has TRBV12-3 or TRBV12-4 and TRBJ2-5, with a tentative D call TRBD1 (5 bases). This CDR3 has 13 residues. Trimming took 0 bases from V and 4 from J, leaving 6 bases between them. CDR3 protein: CASSLAGLETQYF. In DNA form, the CDR3 reads TGTGCCAGCAGTTTAGCGGGGCTAGAGACCCAGTACTTC.

The chain carries TRBV25-1 and TRBJ2-7; a possible D gene is TRBD1 (6 bases). V gave up 5 bases and J gave up 4 bases, with 12 bases separating them. Germline V gene data show CDR1 as MGHDK and CDR2 as SYGVNS. The CDR3 consists of 13 residues. The CDR3 sequence is CASSNTGLYEQYF. The CDR3 region has the DNA TGTGCCAGCAGTAACACAGGGTTATACGAGCAGTACTTC.

The V and J genes are TRBV7-9 and TRBJ1-6; D unclear. The CDR3 runs 16 residues. CDR1 SEHNR and CDR2 FQNEAQ come from the germline V gene (reference sequence). Trimming shortened V by 1 base and J by 0 bases, and 7 bases separated the two germline ends. Here the CDR3 reads CASSLGGSSYNSPLHF. The CDR3 bases are TGTGCCAGCAGCTTAGGCGGAAGCTCCTATAATTCACCCCTCCACTTT.

This clone came up once. V and J are TRBV27 and TRBJ1-1, with 9 bases lining up with TRBD1. Germline values: CDR1 MNHEY, CDR2 SMNVEV (reference sequence). This CDR3 comprises 17 residues. V dropped 5 bases and J dropped 6; count of bases not matched to a gene: 16. The CDR3 spells CASSPRSGTGYRAEAFF. The DNA for the CDR3 is TGTGCCAGCAGTCCCCGATCCGGGACAGGGTATCGGGCTGAAGCTTTCTTT.

This sequence joins TRBV2 and TRBJ1-4; D remains unclear. The germline gives CDR1 SNHLY, CDR2 FYNNEI. V lost 4 bases to trimming and J lost 3 bases, with 9 bases between them. The CDR3 sequence is 14 residues long. This CDR3 reads CASSARLSNEKLFF. The CDR3 coding sequence is TGTGCCAGCAGTGCGCGGCTATCTAATGAAAAACTGTTTTTT.

The gene calls are TRBV3-1 (or the pseudogene TRBV3-2) and TRBJ1-2, with no clear D. The CDR3 covers 13 residues. CDR1 LGHDT and CDR2 YNNKEL come from the germline V gene (reference sequence). V lost 4 bases to trimming and J lost 8 bases, with 14 bases between them. DNA of the CDR3: TGTGCCAGCAGCCCCCTTCCCGGAGGCGGCTACACCTTC. It is translated as CASSPLPGGGYTF.

J is TRBJ1-6 and V is TRBV3-1 (or the pseudogene TRBV3-2), with D uncertain. V lost 1 base and J 8 bases, leaving 12 bases between the germline ends. Germline values: CDR1 LGHDT, CDR2 YNNKEL (reference sequence). This CDR3 spans 15 amino acids. The CDR3 region has the DNA TGTGCCAGCAGCCAAGTCCTGGAGGATCATTCACCCCTCCACTTT. It is translated as CASSQVLEDHSPLHF.

The chain has TRBV5-1 and TRBJ1-1; 9 bases line up with TRBD1. The CDR3 has 15 amino acids. Germline trimming cut 7 bases from V and 0 bases from J; bases unmatched to any gene: 7. Looked up from germline, CDR1 is SGHRS and CDR2 is YFSETQ. CDR3: CASQGQGTMNTEAFF. The CDR3 region has the DNA TGCGCCAGCCAAGGACAGGGGACCATGAACACTGAAGCTTTCTTT.

This chain connects TRBV28 to TRBJ1-4; perhaps TRBD1 as D (5 bases). Germline values: CDR1 MDHEN, CDR2 SYDVKM. The CDR3 is 14 residues long. The ends were cut back, 6 bases at V and 3 bases at J, with 11 bases in the middle. The CDR3 coding sequence is TGTGCCAGCAGCAGTGGGGACTCTAATGAAAAACTGTTTTTT. Its protein product is CASSSGDSNEKLFF.

The chain couples TRBV30 to TRBJ1-1, with D possibly matching TRBD1 (6 bases). Between the trimmed V and J ends, which lost 1 base and 1 base, there was a span of 7 bases. The germline CDR1 and CDR2 sequences are GTSNPN and SVGIG (reference sequence). This CDR3 contains 13 residues. The CDR3 region is CAWSGQANTEAFF. CDR3 sequence (DNA): TGTGCCTGGAGTGGACAGGCGAACACTGAAGCTTTCTTT.

This rearrangement joins TRBV6-6 to TRBJ1-1, with D unresolved. V lost 7 bases and J 0 bases, leaving 9 bases between the germline ends. Germline lookup yields CDR1 MNHNY and CDR2 SVGAGI (reference sequence). The CDR3 consists of 13 residues. The DNA for the CDR3 is TGTGCCAGCAAACAAAATTTGAACACTGAAGCTTTCTTT. Its protein product is CASKQNLNTEAFF.

The chain carries TRBV7-9 and TRBJ2-1; the D gene is possibly TRBD1 (6 bases). The CDR3 runs to 15 residues. Germline CDR1 SEHNR, CDR2 FQNEAQ (reference sequence). V was pared by 5 bases and J by 7 bases, with 18 bases between. The CDR3, as DNA: TGTGCCAGCAGCCGAGCGATGGGGGCAGGGAATGAGCAGTTCTTC. Translating it yields CASSRAMGAGNEQFF. The variable domain in full, with the rest retrieved from reference TRBV7-9 and TRBJ2-1, is DTGVSQNPRHKITKRGQNVTFRCDPISEHNRLYWYRQTLGQGPEFLTYFQNEAQLEKSRLLSDRFSAERPKGSFSTLEIQRTEQGDSAMYLCASSRAMGAGNEQFFGPGTRLTVL.

The CDR3 is CASSKTSGGAQGGTGELFF. The CDR3 region has the DNA TGTGCCAGCAGCAAAACTAGCGGGGGGGCCCAAGGCGGCACCGGGGAGCTGTTTTTT. V and J are TRBV11-2 and TRBJ2-2; 13 nucleotides match TRBD2. CDR3 length equals 19 residues. CDR1 is SGHAT and CDR2 is FQNNGV in the germline V gene. V lost 5 bases and J lost 4; bases outside the gene matches: 13.

The chain links TRBV28 to TRBJ1-3; weak D call: TRBD1 (6 bases). CDR1 is MDHEN, CDR2 SYDVKM, per germline. V dropped 8 bases and J dropped 0 bases, with 8 bases sitting between them. This CDR3 contains 13 residues. In nucleotides, the CDR3 is TGTGCCAGCTTCAGGGGCTCTGGAAACACCATATATTTT. Translated, it gives CASFRGSGNTIYF.

J is TRBJ2-7 and V is TRBV2; 7 positions match TRBD1. CDR1 and CDR2 (germline): SNHLY, FYNNEI. The V segment lost 5 bases and the J segment 3 bases; nucleotides outside the gene matches: 7. The CDR3 totals 14 residues. CDR3 in DNA: TGTGCCAGCAGTAATGACAGGGATATCTACGAGCAGTACTTC. It codes for CASSNDRDIYEQYF.

This clone was found many times. The chain couples TRBV5-6 to TRBJ2-1, with 15 bases identical to TRBD2. The CDR3 contains 17 residues. The J segment lost 3 bases and the V segment lost 4 bases, leaving 5 bases of the junction unmatched. Germline CDR1 and CDR2: SGHDT and YYEEEE. The CDR3 loop reads CASSGRTSGRDYNEQFF. Here the CDR3 DNA reads TGTGCCAGCAGCGGCCGGACTAGCGGGAGGGACTACAATGAGCAGTTCTTC.

The chain uses TRBV3-1 (or the pseudogene TRBV3-2) and TRBJ1-3, with 9 bases aligning to TRBD1. Germline V lookup: CDR1 LGHDT, CDR2 YNNKEL (reference sequence). The CDR3 extends over 15 amino acids. J lost 8 bases, V lost 4 bases, and 9 bases had no gene match. CDR3 region: CASSRPGTGKDTIYF. CDR3 nucleotide sequence: TGTGCCAGCAGCCGCCCCGGGACAGGGAAGGACACCATATATTTT.

The CDR3 sequence: CASSFWDRRNTEAFF. CDR3 nucleotide sequence: TGTGCCAGCAGCTTTTGGGACAGGAGGAACACTGAAGCTTTCTTT. The genes are TRBV7-6 and TRBJ1-1; 8 positions agree with TRBD1. V gave up 3 bases and J gave up 1 base; unmatched junction bases: 4. Germline V lookup: CDR1 SGHVS, CDR2 FNYEAQ. The CDR3 sequence is 15 residues long.